The next 19 T cell receptor beta chains were all read from a single sample in a study of blood T cell repertoires in COVID-19. TCRdb's copy holds only in-frame clones and misses some; the assay was immunoSEQ multiplex PCR. The table shows some 100,000 clones, with 90% occurring only once. The material sequenced was peripheral blood. These receptor sequences come from a middle-aged man with acute or convalescent COVID-19.

This clone was seen once. The V and J genes are TRBV20-1 and TRBJ1-1; TRBD1 is a possible D gene (5 bases). In germline, CDR1 is DFQATT, CDR2 SNEGSKA (reference sequence). Trimming pared 3 bases from V and 5 bases from J, leaving 10 bases between. The CDR3 is made up of 12 amino acids. The CDR3 DNA reads TGCAGTGCTAGTGAGGGGAGGACTGAAGCTTTCTTT. This translates into CSASEGRTEAFF.

The chain carries TRBV19 and TRBJ2-4; a possible D gene is TRBD1 (6 bases). The CDR3 spans 17 residues. Looked up from germline, CDR1 is LNHDA and CDR2 is SQIVND (reference sequence). V was pared by 5 bases and J by 0 bases, with 17 bases between. CDR3 region: CASSPETGPLAKNIQYF. The DNA for the CDR3 is TGTGCCAGTAGTCCTGAAACAGGGCCTCTAGCCAAAAACATTCAGTACTTC.

J is TRBJ2-7 and V is TRBV19; 9 bases match TRBD2. J gave up 7 bases and V 4 bases, and 11 bases lay outside the gene matches. Germline V gene lookup returns CDR1 LNHDA and CDR2 SQIVND (reference sequence). The CDR3 spans 15 residues. The CDR3 DNA is TGTGCCAGTAGTACCCTAGCGGGAAAGGATCGGGAGCAGTACTTC. It codes for CASSTLAGKDREQYF.

The chain has TRBV3-1 (or the pseudogene TRBV3-2) and TRBJ2-2; 9 nucleotides agree with TRBD1. V was pared by 8 bases and J by 6 bases, with 7 bases of the junction left unmatched. Germline CDR1 is LGHDT and CDR2 is YNNKEL (reference sequence). This CDR3 spans 14 amino acids. For the CDR3, the DNA is TGTGCCAGCTCCCGGGACAGGGTCGCCGGGGAGCTGTTTTTT. Translated: CASSRDRVAGELFF.

The rearrangement uses TRBV5-8 and TRBJ1-2; no definite D call. Germline loops: CDR1 SGHTS, CDR2 YDEGEE. The CDR3 is 18 residues long. The V end lost 2 bases, the J end lost 0 bases, and 20 bases lay between the germline ends. The CDR3 coding sequence is TGTGCCAGCAGCTTAAGGTCGGCAGGCTCAAGGACTAACTATGGCTACACCTTC. Translated, it gives CASSLRSAGSRTNYGYTF. The full variable domain, its missing parts supplied by reference TRBV5-8 and TRBJ1-2, is EAGVTQSPTHLIKTRGQQATLRCSPISGHTSVYWYQQALGLGLQFLLWYDEGEERNRGNFPPRFSGRQFPNYSSELNVNALELEDSALYLCASSLRSAGSRTNYGYTFGSGTRLTVV.

The chain recombines TRBV27 with TRBJ1-6, with D perhaps matching TRBD1 (6 bases). V was clipped by 6 bases and J by 1 base, with 13 bases between them. This CDR3 has 16 amino acids. Germline V gives CDR1 MNHEY, CDR2 SMNVEV (reference sequence). The CDR3 region is CASRLQGRSYNSPLHF. CDR3 DNA: TGTGCCAGCAGGCTACAGGGAAGATCCTATAATTCACCCCTCCACTTT.

The chain uses TRBV7-6 and TRBJ2-1; TRBD1 aligns across 7 bases. Unmatched junction bases numbered 6, after V lost 2 bases and J lost 8 bases. CDR1 and CDR2 (germline): SGHVS, FNYEAQ. The CDR3 is made up of 14 amino acids. The CDR3 nucleotides are TGTGCCAGCAGCTTACAGACAGGGTTGGATGAGCAGTTCTTC. As protein: CASSLQTGLDEQFF. The whole variable domain, filled in from reference TRBV7-6 and TRBJ2-1, reads GAGVSQSPRYKVTKRGQDVALRCDPISGHVSLYWYRQALGQGPEFLTYFNYEAQQDKSGLPNDRFSAERPEGSISTLTIQRTEQRDSAMYRCASSLQTGLDEQFFGPGTRLTVL.

This sequence joins TRBV6-6 and TRBJ2-3; the D gene is possibly TRBD1 (5 bases). Germline CDR1 and CDR2: MNHNY and SVGAGI (reference sequence). The CDR3 is 15 amino acids. Between the trimmed V and J ends, which lost 6 bases and 1 base, there was a span of 14 bases. This CDR3 is CASRGPSGGTDTQYF. Written as DNA, the CDR3 is TGTGCCAGCAGGGGGCCTAGTGGGGGCACAGATACGCAGTATTTT.

This chain links TRBV30 with TRBJ1-4, with a tentative D call TRBD1 (5 bases). CDR3 length: 14 residues. CDR1 GTSNPN and CDR2 SVGIG come from the germline V gene (reference sequence). V was clipped by 2 bases and J by 6 bases, with 13 bases between them. CDR3: CAWSPVGGDEKLFF. The DNA of the CDR3 is TGTGCCTGGAGTCCCGTTGGGGGGGATGAAAAACTGTTTTTT. Drawing the rest from reference TRBV30 and TRBJ1-4, the complete variable domain is SQTIHQWPATLVQPVGSPLSLECTVEGTSNPNLYWYRQAAGRGLQLLFYSVGIGQISSEVPQNLSASRPQDRQFILSSKKLLLSDSGFYLCAWSPVGGDEKLFFGSGTQLSVL.

The genes are TRBV6-2 or TRBV6-3 and TRBJ1-1, with 8 bases lining up with TRBD1. CDR3 length: 16 amino acids. CDR1 MNHEY and CDR2 SVGEGT come from the germline V gene. J lost 5 bases, V lost 4 bases, and 12 bases had no gene match. The CDR3 sequence is CASSSVSFRGPTEAFF. The CDR3 coding sequence is TGTGCCAGCAGTTCCGTCTCCTTCAGGGGGCCAACTGAAGCTTTCTTT.

The chain couples TRBV27 to TRBJ1-5, with D hard to call. In germline, CDR1 is MNHEY, CDR2 SMNVEV (reference sequence). The germline V and J ends were trimmed by 4 bases and 0 bases, with 7 bases remaining between them. The CDR3 loop spans 14 amino acids. For the CDR3, the DNA is TGTGCCAGCAGTTGGAGAGCTAGCAATCAGCCCCAGCATTTT. Residues: CASSWRASNQPQHF.

This chain connects TRBV19 to TRBJ1-2; 7 bases fit TRBD1. After removal of 4 bases from V and 7 bases from J, the junction contained 3 bases not matched to a gene. Germline V gene data show CDR1 as LNHDA and CDR2 as SQIVND (reference sequence). This CDR3 is 12 amino acids long. Here the CDR3 reads CASSNRGSGYTF. The CDR3 nucleotides are TGTGCCAGTAGTAACAGGGGATCTGGCTACACCTTC.

The chain links TRBV3-1 (or the pseudogene TRBV3-2) to TRBJ1-1; the D is unclear. This CDR3 has 14 amino acids. With 4 bases removed from V and 5 bases from J, the gap between germline ends came to 14 bases. CDR1 LGHDT and CDR2 YNNKEL come from the germline V gene (reference sequence). CDR3 sequence (DNA): TGTGCCAGCAGCCTTACGGAGAAGAGGACTGAAGCTTTCTTT. This codes for CASSLTEKRTEAFF.

The chain employs TRBV5-1 and TRBJ2-1, with D unresolved. Trimming shortened V by 4 bases and J by 6 bases, and 17 bases separated the two germline ends. Looked up from germline, CDR1 is SGHRS and CDR2 is YFSETQ. This CDR3 spans 15 amino acids. The CDR3 region is CASSPGQVDLNEQFF. The CDR3 DNA is TGCGCCAGCAGCCCCGGTCAGGTCGACCTCAATGAGCAGTTCTTC.

This chain joins TRBV4-3 and TRBJ2-5; 10 nucleotides align to TRBD2. Germline assignment: CDR1 LGHNA and CDR2 YSLEER. The CDR3 is 16 residues long. V lost 4 bases and J lost 5; bases outside the gene matches: 10. CDR3 in DNA: TGCGCCAGCAGCCCCGGACTAGCGGCCTTCCTGGAGACCCAGTACTTC. As protein: CASSPGLAAFLETQYF.

V gene TRBV5-1 combines with J gene TRBJ2-2; TRBD1 matches 7 bases. J was trimmed by 5 bases and V by 2 bases; bases with no gene match: 0. Looked up from germline, CDR1 is SGHRS and CDR2 is YFSETQ. The CDR3 is made up of 13 amino acids. The CDR3 loop reads CASSLQGTGELFF. DNA of the CDR3: TGCGCCAGCAGCTTACAGGGGACCGGGGAGCTGTTTTTT.

The rearrangement links TRBV24-1 to TRBJ2-1, with TRBD1 matching over 7 bases. This CDR3 has 15 amino acids. The germline V gene encodes CDR1 KGHDR and CDR2 SFDVKD. The V gene end was trimmed by 4 bases and the J gene end by 7 bases; junction bases not matched to a gene: 9. For the CDR3, the DNA is TGTGCCACCAGTGACCCTAAGACAGGGATTAATGAGCAGTTCTTC. Encoded protein: CATSDPKTGINEQFF.

The chain carries TRBV3-1 (or the pseudogene TRBV3-2) and TRBJ1-1; 12 bases align to TRBD1. The CDR3 runs 14 residues. Germline V gives CDR1 LGHDT, CDR2 YNNKEL (reference sequence). V shed 2 bases, J shed 9 bases, and the junction held 4 bases outside the gene matches. CDR3 protein: CASSQKGQGAQAFF. For the CDR3, the DNA is TGTGCCAGCAGCCAAAAGGGACAGGGGGCGCAAGCTTTCTTT.

CDR3 DNA: TGTGCCTGGAGTCAGGGCCTCCACCCCGGGGAGCAGTTCTTC. Translated, it gives CAWSQGLHPGEQFF. The V and J genes are TRBV30 and TRBJ2-1; TRBD1 might be the D (5 bases). Germline CDR1 GTSNPN, CDR2 SVGIG (reference sequence). V was cut by 2 bases and J by 10 bases, with 18 bases left in between. The CDR3 spans 14 residues.